This passage covers 7 T cell receptor beta chains from one sample sequenced in a study of T-cell memory formation after mild COVID-19. One entry per CDR3 protein, called by TCRdb with MiXCR from the 5' RACE reads. This sample yields a few hundred thousand distinct CDR3 sequences, of which roughly 17% are seen a single time; approximately 23% belongs to the top ten. The material sequenced was PBMCs or a T cell subset sorted from them (not recorded which). These receptors were taken from a man between 18 and 35 years old who had mild COVID-19 (a few samples of this study predate the infection). Cell type and time point are not known.

The chain combines TRBV4-1 with TRBJ2-7; D is unresolved. The CDR3 runs 13 residues. The germline V gene encodes CDR1 MGHRA and CDR2 YSYEKL. V lost 0 bases, J lost 3 bases, and 6 bases lay in between. CDR3 in amino acids: CASSQDVRYEQYV. CDR3 DNA: TGCGCCAGCAGCCAAGATGTCCGCTACGAGCAGTACGTC.

This clonotype was found a few times. This chain connects TRBV7-9 to TRBJ1-2; 9 nucleotides agree with TRBD1. The J segment lost 5 bases and the V segment lost 6 bases, leaving 13 bases of the junction unmatched. CDR3 length: 16 residues. Germline loops: CDR1 SEHNR, CDR2 FQNEAQ (reference sequence). CDR3 amino acids: CASSRGQGAPPYGYTF. CDR3 coding DNA: TGTGCCAGCAGTCGGGGACAGGGCGCTCCGCCTTATGGCTACACCTTC.

This chain links TRBV13 with TRBJ2-7; TRBD1 aligns across 9 bases. Germline trimming cut 5 bases from V and 6 bases from J; bases unmatched to any gene: 8. The CDR3 is 14 amino acids. From germline, CDR1 is PRHDT and CDR2 FYEKMQ (reference sequence). The CDR3 nucleotides are TGTGCCAGCAGCCGCGGGACAGGGTTTGTCGAGCAGTACGTC. Amino acid sequence: CASSRGTGFVEQYV.

V gene TRBV25-1 combines with J gene TRBJ1-4; perhaps TRBD1 as D (6 bases). The V gene lost 4 bases and the J gene lost 14 bases, with 17 bases spanning the gap. This CDR3 contains 13 residues. Germline values: CDR1 MGHDK, CDR2 SYGVNS. CDR3 coding DNA: TGTGCCAGCAGTGGCTTCAGGGGCGTCGGTCTGTTTTTT. Protein: CASSGFRGVGLFF.

This clonotype was picked up a small number of times. A junction end diverges from the germline sequence, so it may reflect a read error. The genes are TRBV23-1 and TRBJ2-4; TRBD1 aligns across 7 bases. TRBV23-1 is designated an ORF whose function remains uncertain. The CDR3 has 10 residues. CDR3 residues: CAITGALLSF. CDR3 in DNA: TGCGCCATCACAGGGGCCCTCCTTAGCTTC.

The V call is TRBV7-8, the J call TRBJ2-1; 7 positions agree with TRBD2. V dropped 4 bases and J dropped 5; count of bases not matched to a gene: 11. Germline values: CDR1 SGHVS, CDR2 FQNEAQ. This CDR3 is built from 16 residues. The CDR3 is CASSSIVAAGDNEQFF. For the CDR3, the DNA is TGTGCCAGCAGCTCTATAGTGGCGGCGGGGGACAATGAGCAGTTCTTC.

This clonotype was observed a few times. The rearrangement uses TRBV9 and TRBJ1-3, with D unresolved. The CDR3 runs to 14 residues. Germline CDR1 is SGDLS and CDR2 is YYNGEE. Trimming took off 3 bases at V and 0 bases at J, with 7 bases between the two ends. The CDR3 coding sequence is TGTGCCAGCAGCGATGCAGTCTCTGGAAACACCATATATTTT. Amino acid sequence: CASSDAVSGNTIYF. The full variable domain, its missing parts supplied by reference TRBV9 and TRBJ1-3, is DSGVTQTPKHLITATGQRVTLRCSPRSGDLSVYWYQQSLDQGLQFLIQYYNGEERAKGNILERFSAQQFPDLHSELNLSSLELGDSALYFCASSDAVSGNTIYFGEGSWLTVV.